The 21 T cell receptor beta chains below were found in one sample sequenced in a study of blood T cells in healthy people across ages. Using a J-beta primer mix together with a sample-barcoded 5' primer, a second PCR was run for roughly 7 to 11 cycles. A single record per CDR3 protein comes from TCRdb applying MiXCR to the 5' RACE reads. In the table there are some 710,000 distinct CDR3 sequences, about half of which are singletons. The sample was blood. The receptors were sampled from a man older than 75 in good health.

This clonotype has a handful of counts. The V and J genes are TRBV5-1 and TRBJ2-7, with D unresolved. In germline, CDR1 is SGHRS, CDR2 YFSETQ. The CDR3 covers 15 residues. Trimming took off 0 bases at V and 2 bases at J, with 12 bases between the two ends. The chain's CDR3 is CASSLEVGSTYEQYF. The CDR3 DNA reads as TGCGCCAGCAGCTTGGAAGTGGGATCTACCTACGAGCAGTACTTC.

The CDR3 loop reads CASSGTGVQPQHF. In DNA form, the CDR3 reads TGTGCCAGTAGCGGGACAGGGGTTCAGCCCCAGCATTTT. V usage is TRBV19 and J usage is TRBJ1-5; the match to TRBD1 covers 10 bases. The CDR3 is made up of 13 amino acids. Unmatched junction bases numbered 2, after V lost 6 bases and J lost 6 bases. The V gene's germline CDR1 is LNHDA and CDR2 SQIVND (reference sequence).

The chain joins TRBV28 to TRBJ2-3, with unresolved D. Germline values: CDR1 MDHEN, CDR2 SYDVKM. V lost 1 base and J lost 6, with 11 bases in between. The CDR3 spans 14 residues. The CDR3 sequence: CASSLLIPRDTQYF. As DNA, the CDR3 is TGTGCCAGCAGTTTATTGATCCCCCGGGATACGCAGTATTTT.

This clonotype was seen a few times. V usage is TRBV12-3 or TRBV12-4 and J usage is TRBJ2-3; D ambiguous. V lost 7 bases and J lost 3, with 17 bases in between. CDR3 length equals 15 residues. The CDR3 DNA is TGTGCCAGCACTTCCTGGAAGGGTATGACAGATACGCAGTATTTT. This codes for CASTSWKGMTDTQYF.

In this sample, this clonotype turned up a few times. The chain carries TRBV20-1 and TRBJ2-1, with D unresolved. CDR1 and CDR2 (germline): DFQATT, SNEGSKA (reference sequence). The CDR3 runs to 13 residues. The V gene lost 6 bases and the J gene lost 0 bases, with 9 bases spanning the gap. The DNA for the CDR3 is TGCAGTGCCCTCCCGCCCTCCTACAATGAGCAGTTCTTC. This sequence encodes CSALPPSYNEQFF.

The chain combines TRBV24-1 with TRBJ2-3; 7 bases line up with TRBD1. CDR3 size: 16 residues. Germline CDR1 reads KGHDR; CDR2 reads SFDVKD. V shed 6 bases and J 2 bases; nucleotides not matched to a gene: 10. CDR3 sequence: CATSNGLGQLTDTQYF. Here the CDR3 DNA reads TGTGCCACCAGTAATGGTTTGGGACAGCTCACAGATACGCAGTATTTT.

This clonotype was counted a few times. The chain combines TRBV4-2 with TRBJ2-7, with 7 bases matching TRBD1. Germline V gene lookup returns CDR1 LGHNA and CDR2 YNFKEQ. CDR3 size: 16 residues. V lost 6 bases and J lost 0; bases outside the gene matches: 11. CDR3 DNA: TGTGCCAGCAGGCCCACCTCGACAGGGAACTCCTACGAGCAGTACTTC. This gives the protein CASRPTSTGNSYEQYF.

This chain links TRBV4-3 with TRBJ2-1, with D perhaps TRBD1 (5 bases). Trimming stripped 1 base from V and 10 bases from J, with 17 bases between. Germline-derived CDR1 and CDR2 are LGHNA and YSLEER. CDR3 length: 15 amino acids. The CDR3 DNA reads TGCGCCAGCAGCCAAGTAGATTCAGGGCTCTACGAGCAGTTCTTC. It specifies CASSQVDSGLYEQFF.

This clonotype is a singleton in its sample. The V and J genes are TRBV7-2 and TRBJ2-1, with D possibly TRBD2 on 5 matching bases. Germline CDR1 reads SGHTA; CDR2 reads FQGNSA. The CDR3 spans 14 residues. V lost 5 bases and J lost 6, with 14 bases in between. In DNA, the CDR3 is TGTGCCAGCAGCCCAACGGGATGGCGCAATGAGCAGTTCTTC. Its protein product is CASSPTGWRNEQFF.

This rearrangement joins TRBV29-1 to TRBJ2-6; a possible D gene is TRBD2 (5 bases). CDR3 size: 13 residues. Looked up from germline, CDR1 is SQVTM and CDR2 is ANQGSEA. The ends were cut back, 5 bases at V and 2 bases at J, with 7 bases in the middle. The CDR3 DNA follows: TGCAGCGTTCGAGGGACTGGGGCCAACGTCCTGACTTTC. It codes for CSVRGTGANVLTF.

This clonotype has more than one count but fewer than ten. The rearrangement uses TRBV7-2 and TRBJ1-2; weak D call: TRBD1 (5 bases). Trimming took off 5 bases at V and 4 bases at J, with 17 bases between the two ends. This CDR3 region has 15 residues. Germline assignment: CDR1 SGHTA and CDR2 FQGNSA. The CDR3 spells CASSATLGGSYGYTF. DNA of the CDR3: TGTGCCAGCAGCGCCACCCTTGGGGGGAGCTATGGCTACACCTTC.

The chain carries TRBV12-5 and TRBJ1-6; D perhaps matches TRBD1 (5 bases). The CDR3 extends over 16 amino acids. Per the germline V gene, CDR1 is LGHNT and CDR2 is FRNRAP. Between the trimmed V and J ends, which lost 2 bases and 7 bases, there was a span of 15 bases. As DNA, the CDR3 is TGTGCTAGTGGTTTGAAGGAGCCCAGGGACAATTCACCCCTCCACTTT. It specifies CASGLKEPRDNSPLHF.

Comment on this clonotype: This could be a read error, since a much larger clone is one nucleotide away. The J gene is TRBJ2-4, the V gene TRBV7-2, with 7 nucleotides matching TRBD1. CDR1 is SGHTA, CDR2 FQGNSA, per germline. The CDR3 is 13 amino acids. Trimming removed 5 bases from V and 7 bases from J; junction bases left unmatched: 5. CDR3 sequence reads: CASSPDRMNIQYF. The CDR3 DNA reads TGTGCCAGCAGCCCGGACAGGATGAACATTCAGTACTTC.

The CDR3: CASSRGQGNDYTF. Here the CDR3 DNA reads TGTGCCAGCAGCCGAGGACAGGGAAATGACTACACCTTC. This sequence joins TRBV3-1 and TRBJ1-2, with 8 bases that match TRBD1. CDR1 LGHDT and CDR2 YNNKEL come from the germline V gene (reference sequence). The CDR3 has 13 residues. Trimming took 4 bases from V and 10 from J; bases not matched to a gene: 8.

This rearrangement joins TRBV7-2 to TRBJ2-6; D is undetermined. The CDR3 is made up of 17 amino acids. The ends were cut back, 6 bases at V and 0 bases at J, with 15 bases in the middle. Germline V gene sequence: CDR1 SGHTA, CDR2 FQGNSA. The CDR3 is CASSSPRLTSGANVLTF. The CDR3 coding sequence is TGTGCCAGCAGTTCCCCCCGACTGACCTCTGGGGCCAACGTCCTGACTTTC.

This clonotype was observed a few times. This chain links TRBV25-1 with TRBJ1-6, with D possibly being TRBD1 (6 bases). This CDR3 is built from 16 residues. V was clipped by 1 base and J by 8 bases, with 15 bases between them. Germline-derived CDR1 and CDR2 are MGHDK and SYGVNS. This CDR3 reads CASSEWSRGSDSPLHF. DNA of the CDR3: TGTGCCAGCAGTGAATGGAGCAGGGGAAGCGATTCACCCCTCCACTTT.

This clonotype was counted a few times. The chain carries TRBV7-2 and TRBJ1-3, with 8 bases that match TRBD1. The CDR3 covers 16 residues. The J segment lost 4 bases and the V segment lost 5 bases, leaving 10 bases of the junction unmatched. Germline V gene data show CDR1 as SGHTA and CDR2 as FQGNSA. CDR3 sequence: CASSPGTGSRGNTIYF. The DNA of the CDR3 is TGTGCCAGCAGCCCCGGGACAGGTTCGAGAGGAAACACCATATATTTT.

The chain couples TRBV5-6 to TRBJ2-7; D is possibly TRBD1 (5 bases). Germline lookup yields CDR1 SGHDT and CDR2 YYEEEE. The V gene lost 3 bases and the J gene lost 1 base, with 14 bases spanning the gap. The length of the CDR3 is 15 residues. CDR3 region: CASSWGPTESYEQYF. Written as DNA, the CDR3 is TGTGCCAGCAGCTGGGGCCCGACAGAGTCCTACGAGCAGTACTTC.

Only a few counts were recorded for this clonotype. The V and J genes are TRBV7-9 and TRBJ2-4; D is uncertain. The CDR3 extends over 14 amino acids. Deletions cut 5 bases from V and 3 bases from J, with 11 bases between. Germline CDR1 reads SEHNR; CDR2 reads FQNEAQ (reference sequence). The CDR3 sequence is CASSAIESKNIQYF. The CDR3 DNA is TGTGCCAGCAGCGCCATAGAAAGCAAAAACATTCAGTACTTC.

The table lists this clonotype with a few counts. The chain has TRBV6-5 and TRBJ2-4, with D perhaps matching TRBD1 or TRBD2 (5 bases each). The V gene lost 5 bases and the J gene lost 6 bases, with 14 bases spanning the gap. CDR3 size: 14 residues. In germline, CDR1 is MNHEY, CDR2 SVGAGI. CDR3 protein: CASSQTGTLNIQYF. The CDR3 DNA is TGTGCCAGCAGTCAGACCGGGACCCTAAACATTCAGTACTTC.

The chain employs TRBV13 and TRBJ2-7; no firm D call. Germline CDR1 PRHDT, CDR2 FYEKMQ (reference sequence). This CDR3 contains 17 residues. Trimming took 2 bases from V and 0 from J, leaving 17 bases between them. CDR3 amino acids: CASSLSLVNRGSYEQYF. CDR3 sequence (DNA): TGTGCCAGCAGCTTAAGTTTGGTGAACCGAGGCTCCTACGAGCAGTACTTC. Using reference TRBV13 and TRBJ2-7 for the parts outside the CDR3, the full variable domain is AAGVIQSPRHLIKEKRETATLKCYPIPRHDTVYWYQQGPGQDPQFLISFYEKMQSDKGSIPDRFSAQQFSDYHSELNMSSLELGDSALYFCASSLSLVNRGSYEQYFGPGTRLTVT.